This TCR beta chain was sequenced during a study of vaccination and CD4 T cells after COVID-19 (dated by TCRdb to between 2021 and 2023). Study-level background: Six males and four females were included in the convalescent cohort, with two Hispanic individuals, seven Caucasians, two Asians and one multiracial person represented. Two doses of either the Pfizer-BioNTech BNT162b2 vaccine (n=8) or the Moderna mRNA-1273 vaccine (n=2) were administered to participants. Post-COVID blood samples from convalescent patients were collected a median of about 110 days after diagnosis, with a range of roughly 35 to 180 days. Post-vaccine blood samples were obtained a median of roughly 75 days after the second vaccine dose, with a range of about 13 to 241 days. Culture stimuli were overlapping spike peptide pools from SARS-CoV-2 and from the common cold coronaviruses HCoV-NL63, HCoV-OC43 and HCoV-229E. Control cultures used a CEFX viral epitope pool as positive control, an HIV-1 Nef peptide pool as negative control, or no peptide. In 10 COVID-19 convalescent patients and a handful of infection-naive healthy vaccine recipients, researchers compared the spike-specific CD4+ TCR repertoire from before mRNA vaccination with the repertoire from after. At the TCR clonotype level, an earlier paper using these donors assessed memory CD4+ T cell crossreactivity between SARS-CoV-2 and common cold coronavirus spike proteins. General study outcomes and caveats: In convalescent patients, a median approximately 83% of post-vaccine SARS-CoV-2-reactive clones were detected only after vaccination, and vaccine-specific priming was suggested by this finding. Nearly all vaccine-specific clones in convalescent patients (304 of 307) were mono-reactive for SARS-CoV-2 spike rather than cross-reactive with common cold coronaviruses. Although the median number of SARS-CoV-2-reactive clonotypes went up from some 23 after infection to more than 30 after vaccination, the increase was not significant. The study included relatively few convalescent patients and did not analyze early timepoints after natural infection.

Library generation was performed with PCR. TCR sequencing of DNA from cultured CD4+ T cells used the Oncomine TCR Beta short-read assay at the Johns Hopkins FTIC core. The QIAamp micro DNA kit was used to extract genomic DNA from the cultured CD4+ T cells. Oncomine TCR Beta libraries from cultured CD4+ T cells were pooled using unique dual indexes and sequenced on an Illumina iSeq 100. Per the source publication's procedure: Non-productive sequences were removed, and CDR3s that did not start with C, did not end with F or W, or were shorter than 7 amino acids were discarded. Antigen-specific clonotypes were identified with the MANAFEST web application by comparing peptide-stimulated wells with reference and other culture wells. Positive clones required FDR below 0.05, an odds ratio above 5, and productive frequency above 0.1% in at least two of three replicate wells. A clonotype was classed as cross-reactive if the clonotype showed significant expansion both in SARS-CoV-2 spike wells and in at least one common cold coronavirus spike condition. CDR3 homology was assessed with Levenshtein distances (stringdist) and unrooted phylogenetic trees (ape) in R version 3.6.1. TCRdb ran its own pipeline on the public reads, namely fastp trimming at Q25 and MiXCR clone calling, and kept in-frame beta chains. Each entry merges the rows of one CDR3 protein and shows their most common DNA and genes. The V and J calls shown here were made by TCRdb, not taken from the authors' results. Recorded for this sample are about 8,800 distinct CDR3 sequences; 40% to 60% of them occurred a single time. The ten largest make up about a sixth of the sample.

Details on this clonotype: No antigen is known for it. No much larger clonotype is one base removed from it; base qualities were not supplied.

The treatment or condition label, as the study defines it: approximately 11-day PBMC culture with coronavirus spike peptide pools or control peptides (ViraFEST assay). CD4+ T cells from unexposed donors were collected before the COVID-19 pandemic (2011-2018). The study used the ViraFEST assay, which expanded antigen-specific T cells with peptide pools and then identified expanded clonotypes by TCR sequencing. Each well held two million PBMCs cultured with approximately 9.2 ug/ml peptide pools in IMDM containing around 4.5% human AB serum and approximately 10 IU/ml IL-2. On days 3 and 7, half of the culture medium was replaced with fresh IL-2-containing medium. After approximately 10 days of culture, CD4+ T cells were isolated by negative selection using the EasySep CD4+ T cell isolation kit. Unexposed donor CD4+ T cells were tested for reactivity to SARS-CoV-2 S and N and four common cold coronavirus spike pools, as cell number allowed. Ficoll-Paque Plus gradient centrifugation was used to isolate PBMCs from whole blood, and the isolated PBMCs were then either used fresh or cryopreserved at -140C. Culture conditions were generally each tested in triplicate wells. Leukapheresis product for the unexposed donors was purchased commercially.

V trim: 5 bases; J trim: 4 bases; unmatched bases: 4. The CDR3 contains 15 residues, cysteine and phenylalanine counted. Only the CDR3 portion is preserved as DNA: 45 bases, with reading frame beginning at the first base. According to the germline V gene (reference sequence), CDR1 reads SEHNR and CDR2 reads FQNEAQ. Sequenced material: CD4+ T cells from blood, cultured in vitro. The sequence joins TRBV7-9 to TRBJ2-1, and TRBD1 aligns with 11 junction nucleotides. The TCR originated in a human donor in good health. The DNA sequence is as follows: TGTGCCAGCAGCCCTGGGACAGGGGGTTACAATGAGCAGTTCTTC. Its amino acids are CASSPGTGGYNEQFF.